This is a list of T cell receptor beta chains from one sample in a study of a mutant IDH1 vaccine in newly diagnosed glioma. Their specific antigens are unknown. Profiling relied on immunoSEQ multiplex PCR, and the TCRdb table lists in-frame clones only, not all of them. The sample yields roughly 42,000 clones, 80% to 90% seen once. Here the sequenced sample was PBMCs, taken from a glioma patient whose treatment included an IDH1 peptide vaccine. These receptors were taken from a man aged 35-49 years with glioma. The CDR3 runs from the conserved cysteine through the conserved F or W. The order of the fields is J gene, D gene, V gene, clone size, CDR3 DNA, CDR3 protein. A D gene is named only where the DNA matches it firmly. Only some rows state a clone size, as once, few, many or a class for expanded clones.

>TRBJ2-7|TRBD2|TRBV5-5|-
TGTGCCAGCAGCTTAGGACTAGCGCTGAGCTCCTACGAGCAGTACTTC
CASSLGLALSSYEQYF
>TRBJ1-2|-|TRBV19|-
TGTGCCAGTAGTATAAGGCGGGCAGATGGCTACACCTTC
CASSIRRADGYTF
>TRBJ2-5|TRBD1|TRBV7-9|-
TGTGCCAGTGACAGGGACCAAGAGACCCAGTACTTC
CASDRDQETQYF
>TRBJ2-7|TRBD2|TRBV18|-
TGTGCCAGCTCATTCCGGGAGGCCGGGACTCAGAGCTCCTACGAGCAGTACTTC
CASSFREAGTQSSYEQYF
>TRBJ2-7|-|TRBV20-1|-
TGCAGTGCTACCCAATCCTACGAGCAGTACTTC
CSATQSYEQYF
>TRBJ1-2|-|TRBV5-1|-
TGCGCCAGCAGCTTGGACCCGGGAACTAACTATGGCTACACCTTC
CASSLDPGTNYGYTF
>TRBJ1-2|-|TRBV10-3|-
TGTGCCATCAGTGATCGCGGGACGGTCTATGGCTACACCTTC
CAISDRGTVYGYTF
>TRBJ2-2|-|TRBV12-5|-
TGTGCTAGTGGTTTGGATAGTGGCGGGGAGCTGTTTTTT
CASGLDSGGELFF
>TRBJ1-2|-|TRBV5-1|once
TGCGCCAGCAGGGGGGAGGCGGCTGGCTACACCTTC
CASRGEAAGYTF
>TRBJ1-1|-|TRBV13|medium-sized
TGTGCCAGCAGCTTCGAGTTAGAAGCTTTCTTT
CASSFELEAFF
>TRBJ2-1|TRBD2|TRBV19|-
TGTGCCAGTAAGAGCGGGAGCACTTATGGAAATGAGCAGTTCTTC
CASKSGSTYGNEQFF
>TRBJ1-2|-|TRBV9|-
TGTGCCAGCAGCGCCTATTATGGCTACACCTTC
CASSAYYGYTF
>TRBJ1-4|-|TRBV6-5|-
TGTGCCAGCAGTCACTTACAAGTAAATCCTAATGAAAAACTGTTTTTT
CASSHLQVNPNEKLFF
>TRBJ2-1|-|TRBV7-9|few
TGTGCCAGCAGCATGTGGGGGGCCTCCTACAATGAGCAGTTCTTC
CASSMWGASYNEQFF
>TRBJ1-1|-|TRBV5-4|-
TGTGCCAGCAGCTTGGAGGGGGGAACTGAAGCTTTCTTT
CASSLEGGTEAFF
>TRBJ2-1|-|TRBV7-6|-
TGTGCCAGCAGCTCACTTTCCCAACACAGGGCCTACAATGAGCAGTTCTTC
CASSSLSQHRAYNEQFF
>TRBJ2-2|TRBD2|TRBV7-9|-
TGTGCCAGCTGCCTTGGACTAGCGGGAAACACCGGGGAGCTGTTTTTT
CASCLGLAGNTGELFF
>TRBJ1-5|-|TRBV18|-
TGTGCCAGCTCACGGGACGGACACGGCAATCAGCCCCAGCATTTT
CASSRDGHGNQPQHF
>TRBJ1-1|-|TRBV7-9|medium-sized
TGTGCCAGCAGCTACAACATGAACACTGAAGCTTTCTTT
CASSYNMNTEAFF
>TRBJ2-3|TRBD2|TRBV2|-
TGTGCCCGCTCGGGGGGGGGTGATACGCAGTATTTT
CARSGGGDTQYF
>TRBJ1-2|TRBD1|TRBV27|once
TGTGCCACCACCCAGGGACAGGGGCCGGGCTACACCTTC
CATTQGQGPGYTF
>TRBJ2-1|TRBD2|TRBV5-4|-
TGTGCCAGCAGCGACCCAAAACTAGCGGGAGGTCATGAGCAGTTCTTC
CASSDPKLAGGHEQFF
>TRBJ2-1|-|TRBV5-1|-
TGCGCCAGCAGCTCGGGACCCCCGAAGGGAAATGAGCAGTTCTTC
CASSSGPPKGNEQFF
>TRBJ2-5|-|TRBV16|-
TGTGCCAGCGGACAGCAAGAGACCCAGTACTTC
CASGQQETQYF
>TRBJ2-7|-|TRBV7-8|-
TGTGCCAGCAGCTTAGTAAGGGTCAGTCACGAGCAGTACTTC
CASSLVRVSHEQYF
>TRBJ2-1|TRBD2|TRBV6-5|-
TGTGCCAGCAGTTTAACTAGCGGGAGGAATGAGCAGTTCTTC
CASSLTSGRNEQFF
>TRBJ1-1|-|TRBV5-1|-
TGCGCCAGCAGCTTGGTCAGGGTGGGAAGCACTGAAGCTTTCTTT
CASSLVRVGSTEAFF
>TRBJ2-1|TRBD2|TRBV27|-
TGTGCCAGCAGTGGGACTAGCGGATACAATGAGCAGTTCTTC
CASSGTSGYNEQFF
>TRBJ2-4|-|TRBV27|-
TGTGCCAGCAGGGCCCCCCCGGCGGGTCTAAACATTCAGTACTTC
CASRAPPAGLNIQYF
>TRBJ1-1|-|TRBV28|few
TGTGCCAGCAGTACCCCCGGGTTGTACACTGAAGCTTTCTTT
CASSTPGLYTEAFF
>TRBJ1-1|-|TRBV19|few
TGTGCCAGTAGTCCTGGGCATAACACTGAAGCTTTCTTT
CASSPGHNTEAFF
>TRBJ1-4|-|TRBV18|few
TGTGCCAGCTCACCGGGGGCAGGAGTAGAGGAAAAACTGTTTTTT
CASSPGAGVEEKLFF
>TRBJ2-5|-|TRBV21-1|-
TGTGCCAGCAGCAAAGAGGGGAAGATTGGTAGCGGGAGTCGTGAGACCCAGTACTTC
CASSKEGKIGSGSRETQYF
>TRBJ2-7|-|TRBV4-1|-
TGCGCCAGCGGGGGCCGGACCTTTGTGGGCGAGCAGTACTTC
CASGGRTFVGEQYF
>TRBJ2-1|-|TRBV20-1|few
TGCAGTGCTAGAGCGTACAATGAGCAGTTCTTC
CSARAYNEQFF
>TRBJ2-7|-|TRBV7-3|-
TGTGCCAGCAGCTTAACGGAGGGTCACGAGCAGTACTTC
CASSLTEGHEQYF
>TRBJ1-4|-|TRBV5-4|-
TGTGCCAGCAGCTTATGGACAGATGAAAAACTGTTTTTT
CASSLWTDEKLFF
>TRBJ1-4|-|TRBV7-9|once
TGTGCCAGCAGCACCCGTGGGGCTGGGGATCGTGAAAAACTGTTTTTT
CASSTRGAGDREKLFF
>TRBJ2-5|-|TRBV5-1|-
TGCGCCAGCAGCTTGACTAGTGGAAAAGAGACCCAGTACTTC
CASSLTSGKETQYF
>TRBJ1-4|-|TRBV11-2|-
TGTGCCAGCAGCCGAAACTCAGGTTCTAATGAAAAACTGTTTTTT
CASSRNSGSNEKLFF
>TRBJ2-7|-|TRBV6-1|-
TGTGCCAGCAGGCCGTTGTCTCTAGGGGACGAGCAGTACTTC
CASRPLSLGDEQYF
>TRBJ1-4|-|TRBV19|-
TGTGCCAGTACCAAGGAGTGGCAAAGGGAAAAACTGTTTTTT
CASTKEWQREKLFF
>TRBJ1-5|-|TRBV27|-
TGTGCCAGCAGTCAGGGGCTGCATCAGCCCCAGCATTTT
CASSQGLHQPQHF
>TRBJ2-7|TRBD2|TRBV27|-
TGTGCCAGCAGTTTGGGCGGGAGGTTCCACGAGCAGTACTTC
CASSLGGRFHEQYF
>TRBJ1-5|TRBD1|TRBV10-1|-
TGCGCCAGCAGTGGGACATACCCAGGGGGCCTTCGCAATCAGCCCCAGCATTTT
CASSGTYPGGLRNQPQHF
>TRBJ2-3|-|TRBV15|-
TGTGCCACCAGCAGAGACCAGCCGGATACGCAGTATTTT
CATSRDQPDTQYF
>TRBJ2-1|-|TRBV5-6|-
TGTGCCAGCACATTTAGGGGTATCACCAATGAGCAGTTCTTC
CASTFRGITNEQFF
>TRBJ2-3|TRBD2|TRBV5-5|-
TGTGCCAGCAGCTTGTTTAGCGGGAGTATTCCCGATACGCAGTATTTT
CASSLFSGSIPDTQYF
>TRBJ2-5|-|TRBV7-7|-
TGTGCCAGCAGCTTCGTTGTAGGTAACCAAGAGACCCAGTACTTC
CASSFVVGNQETQYF
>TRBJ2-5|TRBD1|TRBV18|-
TGTGCCAGCTCACCGGACAGGGAGCGGGAGACCCAGTACTTC
CASSPDRERETQYF
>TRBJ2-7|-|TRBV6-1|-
TGTGCCAGAATAACAGGGCTCTTTTACGAGCAGTACTTC
CARITGLFYEQYF
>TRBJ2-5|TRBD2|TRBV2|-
TGTGCCAGCAGTCGGACTAGCGGGGGGGGTCCAGAGACCCAGTACTTC
CASSRTSGGGPETQYF